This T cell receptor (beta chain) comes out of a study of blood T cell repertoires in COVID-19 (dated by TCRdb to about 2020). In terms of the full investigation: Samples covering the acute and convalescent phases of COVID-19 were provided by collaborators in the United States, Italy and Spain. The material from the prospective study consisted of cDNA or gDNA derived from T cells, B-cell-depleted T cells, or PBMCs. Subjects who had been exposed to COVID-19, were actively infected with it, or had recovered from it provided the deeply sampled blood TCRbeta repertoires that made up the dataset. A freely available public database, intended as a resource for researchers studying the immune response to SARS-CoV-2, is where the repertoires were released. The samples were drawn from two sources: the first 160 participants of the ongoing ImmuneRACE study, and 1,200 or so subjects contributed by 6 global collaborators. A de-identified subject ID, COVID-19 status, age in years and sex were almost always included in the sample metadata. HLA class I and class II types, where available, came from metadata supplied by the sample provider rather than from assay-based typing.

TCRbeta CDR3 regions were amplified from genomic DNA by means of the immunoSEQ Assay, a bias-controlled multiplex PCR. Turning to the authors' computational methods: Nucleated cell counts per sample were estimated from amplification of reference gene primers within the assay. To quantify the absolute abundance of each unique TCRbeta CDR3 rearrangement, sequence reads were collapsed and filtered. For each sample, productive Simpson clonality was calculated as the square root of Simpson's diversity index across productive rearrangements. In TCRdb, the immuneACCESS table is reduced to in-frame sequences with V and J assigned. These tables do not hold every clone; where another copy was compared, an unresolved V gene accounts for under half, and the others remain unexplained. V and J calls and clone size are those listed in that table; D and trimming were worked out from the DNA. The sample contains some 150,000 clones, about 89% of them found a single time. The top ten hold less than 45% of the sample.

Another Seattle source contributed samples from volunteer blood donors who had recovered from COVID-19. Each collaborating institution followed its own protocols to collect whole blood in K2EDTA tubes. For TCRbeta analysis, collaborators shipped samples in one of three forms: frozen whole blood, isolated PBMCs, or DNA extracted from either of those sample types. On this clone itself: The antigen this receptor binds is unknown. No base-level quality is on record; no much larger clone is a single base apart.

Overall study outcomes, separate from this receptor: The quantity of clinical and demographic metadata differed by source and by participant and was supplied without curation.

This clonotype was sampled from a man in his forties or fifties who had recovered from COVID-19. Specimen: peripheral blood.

The encoded CDR3 is CASGPPGLAGFYF. The base sequence is TGTGCTAGTGGTCCACCGGGACTAGCGGGGTTTTACTTC. Here the chain combines TRBV12-5 and TRBJ2-4; TRBD2 agrees with 13 junctional bases. Relative to germline, V is missing 5 bases and J is missing 16 bases, with 8 bases of the junction outside any gene match. Per the germline V gene, LGHNT is the CDR1 and FRNRAP is the CDR2. Counted from cysteine to phenylalanine, this CDR3 has 13 amino acids. Left in the record is the CDR3 DNA by itself, 39 bases read in frame from the first base.